The 2 T cell receptor beta chains given below trace back to one sample, sequenced in a study of blood T cell repertoires in COVID-19 (dated by TCRdb to 2020 to 2022). Libraries were constructed by the immunoSEQ multiplex PCR assay. The immuneACCESS repertoire file appears here via TCRdb, limited to in-frame rearrangements. These files lack a portion of the clones; in checked studies, under half of the deficit traces to unresolved V genes, and the cause of the others is not known. This sample comprises 50,000 to 80,000 clones, roughly 91% of them detected only once. Approximately 1.5% of the sample rests with the top ten. Sequencing used peripheral blood. The receptor source for this set is a man between 60 and 75 years old with acute or convalescent COVID-19.

The chain couples TRBV14 to TRBJ2-1; the match to TRBD1 covers 10 bases. The CDR3 sequence is 19 residues long. CDR1 and CDR2 from the germline V gene are SGHDN and FVKESK. The V and J ends lost 4 bases and 0 bases, in that order; junction bases with no gene match: 12. CDR3 residues: CASSLYGTGVGSSYNEQFF. The CDR3 DNA reads as TGTGCCAGCAGCCTATACGGGACAGGGGTGGGCAGCTCCTACAATGAGCAGTTCTTC.

The chain is built from TRBV6-6 and TRBJ1-3; no reliable D call. With 8 bases removed from V and 0 bases from J, the gap between germline ends came to 8 bases. The CDR3 loop spans 13 amino acids. Germline loops: CDR1 MNHNY, CDR2 SVGAGI (reference sequence). CDR3 region: CASGPFSGNTIYF. As DNA, the CDR3 is TGTGCCAGCGGTCCGTTCTCTGGAAACACCATATATTTT.